This TCR beta chain originates from a study of T-cell reconstitution after alpha-beta-depleted transplantation in children. This clonotype occurred many times. Per germline, CDR1 LGHNA and CDR2 YSLEER. The length of the CDR3 is 13 residues. Trimming took 3 bases from V and 4 from J, leaving 9 bases between them. For TCRbeta, the library was prepared with unique molecular identifiers. TCRdb passed the PCR reads through MiXCR, listing each CDR3 protein once. The sample has hundreds of thousands of distinct CDR3 sequences, about 10% seen once; the top ten hold about 4%. J is TRBJ1-1 and V is TRBV4-3, with D hard to call. This TCR derives from a human donor who donated a stem cell graft to a child with acute myeloid leukemia. The source was PBMCs from the stem cell graft donor, collected from the stem cell graft. CDR3 amino acids: CASSQALSTEAFF. The CDR3 DNA reads TGCGCCAGCAGCCAGGCCCTTAGCACTGAAGCTTTCTTT.